This T cell receptor (beta chain) is drawn from a study of tissue T cells after allogeneic stem cell transplantation. TCRdb's copy holds only in-frame clones and misses some; the assay was immunoSEQ multiplex PCR. The sample yields some 5,000 clones, about 40% seen once. Whole-study findings and limits: Motif-based clustering found tissue-specific repertoire signatures shared across patients, though few clones were shared.

To note about this clone: What it binds is unknown. Gene and germline names: mouse. The read finishes 1 residue shy of the CDR3 end, and the germline J gene is used to complete it.

In germline, CDR1 is KGHTA, CDR2 FQNQQP. The CDR3 has 15 amino acids. Sample time point: mouse harvest day 14 after allogeneic transplant. Each mouse received 10^7 T-cell-depleted marrow cells plus 10^6 splenic CD5+ T cells by tail vein. Sequences were obtained from gut tissue. The chain couples TRBV23 to TRBJ2-2. This TCR derives from a female BALB/c mouse given C57BL/6 T cells with graft-versus-host disease after an allogeneic hematopoietic cell transplant. This chain's CDR3 is CSSSQSRPNTGQLYF. The CDR3 DNA, read in part, is TGCTCCAGCAGTCAATCGAGGCCAAACACCGGGCAGCTCTAC.